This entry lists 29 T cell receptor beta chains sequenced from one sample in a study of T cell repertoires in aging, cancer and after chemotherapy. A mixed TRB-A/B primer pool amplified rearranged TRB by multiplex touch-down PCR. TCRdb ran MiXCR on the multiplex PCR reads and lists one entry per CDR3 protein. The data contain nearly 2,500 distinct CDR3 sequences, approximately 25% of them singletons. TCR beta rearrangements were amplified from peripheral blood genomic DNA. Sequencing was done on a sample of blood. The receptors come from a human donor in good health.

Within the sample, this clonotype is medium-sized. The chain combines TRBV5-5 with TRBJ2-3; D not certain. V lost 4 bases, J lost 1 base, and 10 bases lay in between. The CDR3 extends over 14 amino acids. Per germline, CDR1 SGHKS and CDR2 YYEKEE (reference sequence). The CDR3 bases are TGTGCCAGCAGCCCAAGGGTTGGCACAGATACGCAGTATTTT. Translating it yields CASSPRVGTDTQYF. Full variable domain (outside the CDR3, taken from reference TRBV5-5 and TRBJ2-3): DAGVTQSPTHLIKTRGQQVTLRCSPISGHKSVSWYQQVLGQGPQFIFQYYEKEERGRGNFPDRFSARQFPNYSSELNVNALLLGDSALYLCASSPRVGTDTQYFGPGTRLTVL.

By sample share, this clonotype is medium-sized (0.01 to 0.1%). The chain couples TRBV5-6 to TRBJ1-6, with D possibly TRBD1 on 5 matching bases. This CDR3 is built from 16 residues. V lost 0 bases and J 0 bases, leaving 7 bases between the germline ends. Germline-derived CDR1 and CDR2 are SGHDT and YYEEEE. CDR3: CASSLAGGSYNSPLHF. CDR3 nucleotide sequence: TGTGCCAGCAGCTTGGCTGGGGGCTCCTATAATTCACCCCTCCACTTT.

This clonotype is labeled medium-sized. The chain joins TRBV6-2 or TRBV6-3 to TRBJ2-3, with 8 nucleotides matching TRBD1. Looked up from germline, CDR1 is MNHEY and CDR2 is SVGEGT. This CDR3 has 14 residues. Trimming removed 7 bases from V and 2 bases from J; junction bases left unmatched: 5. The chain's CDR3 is CASKRQGTTDTQYF. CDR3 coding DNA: TGTGCCAGCAAGAGACAGGGGACCACAGATACGCAGTATTTT.

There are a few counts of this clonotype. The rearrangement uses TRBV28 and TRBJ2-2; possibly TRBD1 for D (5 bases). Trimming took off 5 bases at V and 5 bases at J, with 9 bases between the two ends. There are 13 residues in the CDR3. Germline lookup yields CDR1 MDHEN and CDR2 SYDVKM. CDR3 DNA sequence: TGTGCCAGCAGTCTGACAGTAACCGGGGAGCTGTTTTTT. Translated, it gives CASSLTVTGELFF.

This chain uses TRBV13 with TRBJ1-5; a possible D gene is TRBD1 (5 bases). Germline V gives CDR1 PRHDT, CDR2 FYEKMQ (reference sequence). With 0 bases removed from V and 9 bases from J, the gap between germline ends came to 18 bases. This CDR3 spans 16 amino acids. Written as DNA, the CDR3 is TGTGCCAGCAGCTTAGGCCTAATTGACGAGGGGACGCCCCAGCATTTT. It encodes CASSLGLIDEGTPQHF.

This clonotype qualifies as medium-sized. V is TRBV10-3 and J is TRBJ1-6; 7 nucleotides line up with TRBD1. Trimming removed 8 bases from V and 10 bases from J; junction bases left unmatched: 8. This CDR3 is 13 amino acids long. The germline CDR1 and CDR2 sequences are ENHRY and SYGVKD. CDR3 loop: CAIGGQGDSPLHF. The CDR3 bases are TGTGCCATCGGTGGGCAGGGGGACTCACCCCTCCACTTT.

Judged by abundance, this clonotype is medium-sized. The CDR3 DNA reads TGTGCCAGTAGTATCGGGGGTCTCTCCACTGAAGCTTTCTTT. It translates to CASSIGGLSTEAFF. V gene TRBV19 combines with J gene TRBJ1-1; a weak D match, TRBD1 (5 bases). V was trimmed by 3 bases and J by 4 bases, leaving 12 bases between them. This CDR3 is 14 amino acids long. CDR1 is LNHDA and CDR2 is SQIVND in the germline V gene (reference sequence).

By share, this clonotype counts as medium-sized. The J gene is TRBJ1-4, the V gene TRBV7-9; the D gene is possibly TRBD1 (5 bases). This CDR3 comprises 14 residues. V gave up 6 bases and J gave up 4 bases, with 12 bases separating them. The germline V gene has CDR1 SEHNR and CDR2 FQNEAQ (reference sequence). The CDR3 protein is CASSTRQGNEKLFF. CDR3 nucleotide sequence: TGTGCCAGCAGTACTCGGCAGGGTAATGAAAAACTGTTTTTT. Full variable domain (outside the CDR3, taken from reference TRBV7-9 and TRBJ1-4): DTGVSQNPRHKITKRGQNVTFRCDPISEHNRLYWYRQTLGQGPEFLTYFQNEAQLEKSRLLSDRFSAERPKGSFSTLEIQRTEQGDSAMYLCASSTRQGNEKLFFGSGTQLSVL.

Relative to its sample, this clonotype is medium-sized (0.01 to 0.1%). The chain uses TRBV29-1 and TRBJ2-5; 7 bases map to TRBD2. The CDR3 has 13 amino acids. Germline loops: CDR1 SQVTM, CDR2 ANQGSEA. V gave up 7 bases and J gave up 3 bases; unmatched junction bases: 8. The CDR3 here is CSARSGGKETQYF. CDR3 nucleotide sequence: TGCAGCGCTCGATCCGGGGGGAAAGAGACCCAGTACTTC.

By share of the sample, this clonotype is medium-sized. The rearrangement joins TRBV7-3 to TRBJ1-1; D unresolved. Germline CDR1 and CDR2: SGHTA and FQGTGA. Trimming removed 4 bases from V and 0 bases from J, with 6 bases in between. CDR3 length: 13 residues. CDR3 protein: CASSSDVNTEAFF. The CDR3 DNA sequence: TGTGCCAGCAGCTCGGACGTGAACACTGAAGCTTTCTTT.

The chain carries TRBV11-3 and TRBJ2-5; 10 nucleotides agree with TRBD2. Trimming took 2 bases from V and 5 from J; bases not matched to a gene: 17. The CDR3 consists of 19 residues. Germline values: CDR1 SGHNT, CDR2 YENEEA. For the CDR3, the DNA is TGTGCCAGCAGCTTAAGCCTAGCGGGGGCCGCTTCCCAGGGGGAGACCCAGTACTTC. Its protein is CASSLSLAGAASQGETQYF.

The CDR3 DNA is TGTGCCAGCAGCCCTATAATGTGGAATTCACCCCTCCACTTT. Translated, it gives CASSPIMWNSPLHF. The chain joins TRBV14 to TRBJ1-6; D gene unclear. V was clipped by 4 bases and J by 7 bases, with 11 bases between them. The CDR3 is 14 residues long. Germline CDR1 reads SGHDN; CDR2 reads FVKESK.

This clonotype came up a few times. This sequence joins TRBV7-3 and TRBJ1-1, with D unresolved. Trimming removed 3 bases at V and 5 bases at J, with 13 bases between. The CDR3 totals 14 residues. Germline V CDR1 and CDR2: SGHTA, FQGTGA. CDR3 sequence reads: CASSLGPLGTEAFF. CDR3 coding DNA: TGTGCCAGCAGCTTGGGCCCCTTAGGGACTGAAGCTTTCTTT.

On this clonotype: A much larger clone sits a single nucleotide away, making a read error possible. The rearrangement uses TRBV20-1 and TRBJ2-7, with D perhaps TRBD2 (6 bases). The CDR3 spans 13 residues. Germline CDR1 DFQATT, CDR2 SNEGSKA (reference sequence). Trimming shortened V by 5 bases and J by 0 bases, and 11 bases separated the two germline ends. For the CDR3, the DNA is TGCAGTGCTGAACTGGGGGGCTCCTACGAGCAGTACTTC. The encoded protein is CSAELGGSYEQYF.

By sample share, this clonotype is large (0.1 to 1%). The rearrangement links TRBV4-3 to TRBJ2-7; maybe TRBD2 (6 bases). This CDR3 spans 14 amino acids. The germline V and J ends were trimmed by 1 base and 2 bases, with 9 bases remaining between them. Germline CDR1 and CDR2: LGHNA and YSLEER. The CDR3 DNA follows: TGCGCCAGCAGCCAAGGACTAGGGACCTACGAGCAGTACTTC. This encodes CASSQGLGTYEQYF.

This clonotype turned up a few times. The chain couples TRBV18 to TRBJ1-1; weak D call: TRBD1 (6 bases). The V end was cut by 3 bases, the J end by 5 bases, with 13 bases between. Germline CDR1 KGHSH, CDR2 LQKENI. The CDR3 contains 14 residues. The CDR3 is CASSPAGGGTEAFF. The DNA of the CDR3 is TGTGCCAGCTCACCCGCCGGAGGGGGTACTGAAGCTTTCTTT.

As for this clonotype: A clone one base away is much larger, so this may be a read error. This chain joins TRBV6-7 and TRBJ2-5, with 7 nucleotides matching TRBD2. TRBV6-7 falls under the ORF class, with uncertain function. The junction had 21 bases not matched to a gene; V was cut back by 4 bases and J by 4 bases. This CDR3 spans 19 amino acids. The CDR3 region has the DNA TGTGCCAGCAGTTCCCCGGCACGACTAGTCGCGGGGGAGCGAGAGACCCAGTACTTC. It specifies CASSSPARLVAGERETQYF.

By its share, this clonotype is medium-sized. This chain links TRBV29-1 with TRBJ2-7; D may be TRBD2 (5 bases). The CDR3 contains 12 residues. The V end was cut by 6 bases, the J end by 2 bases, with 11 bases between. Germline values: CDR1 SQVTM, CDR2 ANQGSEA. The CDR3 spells CSVNDGTYEQYF. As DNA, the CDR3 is TGCAGCGTAAACGACGGGACCTACGAGCAGTACTTC.

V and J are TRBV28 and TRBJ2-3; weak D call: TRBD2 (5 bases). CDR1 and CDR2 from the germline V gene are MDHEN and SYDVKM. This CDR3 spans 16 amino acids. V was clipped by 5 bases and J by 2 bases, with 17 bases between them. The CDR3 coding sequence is TGTGCCAGCAGTCCACCCACGGGGTCCTCCACAGATACGCAGTATTTT. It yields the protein CASSPPTGSSTDTQYF.

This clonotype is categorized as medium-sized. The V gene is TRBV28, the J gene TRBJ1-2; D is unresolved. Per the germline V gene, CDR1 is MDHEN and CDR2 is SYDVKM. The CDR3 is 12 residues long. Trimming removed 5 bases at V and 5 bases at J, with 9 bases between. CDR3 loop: CASSRVEYGYTF. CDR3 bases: TGTGCCAGCAGTCGTGTTGAGTATGGCTACACCTTC.

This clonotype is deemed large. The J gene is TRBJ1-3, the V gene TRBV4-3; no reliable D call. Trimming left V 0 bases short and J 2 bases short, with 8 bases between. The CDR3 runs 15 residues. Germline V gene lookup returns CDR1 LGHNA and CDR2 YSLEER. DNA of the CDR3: TGCGCCAGCAGCCAAGACGGATTACCTGGAAACACCATATATTTT. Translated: CASSQDGLPGNTIYF.

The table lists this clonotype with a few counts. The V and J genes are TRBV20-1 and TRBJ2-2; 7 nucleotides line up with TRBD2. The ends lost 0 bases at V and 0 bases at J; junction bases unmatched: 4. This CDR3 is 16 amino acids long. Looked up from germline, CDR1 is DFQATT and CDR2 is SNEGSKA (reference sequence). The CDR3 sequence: CSARDALAANTGELFF. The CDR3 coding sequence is TGCAGTGCTAGAGACGCCCTAGCGGCGAACACCGGGGAGCTGTTTTTT.

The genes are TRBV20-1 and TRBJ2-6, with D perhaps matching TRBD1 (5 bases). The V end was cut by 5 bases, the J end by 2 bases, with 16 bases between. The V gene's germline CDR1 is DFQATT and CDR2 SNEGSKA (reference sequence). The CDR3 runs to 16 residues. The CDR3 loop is CSAYKNQGPGANVLTF. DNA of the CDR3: TGCAGTGCTTACAAGAACCAGGGCCCTGGGGCCAACGTCCTGACTTTC.

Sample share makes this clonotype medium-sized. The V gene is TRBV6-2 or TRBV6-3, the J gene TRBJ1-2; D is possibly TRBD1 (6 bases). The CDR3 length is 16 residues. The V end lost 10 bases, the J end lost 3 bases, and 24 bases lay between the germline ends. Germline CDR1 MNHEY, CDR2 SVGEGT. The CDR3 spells CATKGAGEEGYYGYTF. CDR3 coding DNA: TGTGCCACAAAAGGGGCAGGGGAGGAAGGCTACTATGGCTACACCTTC.

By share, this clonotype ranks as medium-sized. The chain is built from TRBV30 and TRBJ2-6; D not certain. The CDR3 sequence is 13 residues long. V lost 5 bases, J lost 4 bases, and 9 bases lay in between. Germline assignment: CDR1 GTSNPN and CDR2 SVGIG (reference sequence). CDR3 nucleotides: TGTGCCTGGGGCCTTCTCGGGGCCAACGTCCTGACTTTC. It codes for CAWGLLGANVLTF.

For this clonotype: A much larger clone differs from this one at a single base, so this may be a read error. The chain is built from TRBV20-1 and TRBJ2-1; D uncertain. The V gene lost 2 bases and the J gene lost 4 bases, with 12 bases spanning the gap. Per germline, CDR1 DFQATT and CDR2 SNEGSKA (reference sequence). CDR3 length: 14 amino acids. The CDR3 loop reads CSARQWVRYNEQFF. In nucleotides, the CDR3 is TGCAGTGCTAGACAGTGGGTAAGGTACAATGAGCAGTTCTTC.

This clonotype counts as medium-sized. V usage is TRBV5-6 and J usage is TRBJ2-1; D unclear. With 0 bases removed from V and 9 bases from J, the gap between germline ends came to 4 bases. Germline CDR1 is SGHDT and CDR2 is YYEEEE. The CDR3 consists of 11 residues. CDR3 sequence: CASSLASEQFF. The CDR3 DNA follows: TGTGCCAGCAGCTTGGCCTCTGAGCAGTTCTTC.

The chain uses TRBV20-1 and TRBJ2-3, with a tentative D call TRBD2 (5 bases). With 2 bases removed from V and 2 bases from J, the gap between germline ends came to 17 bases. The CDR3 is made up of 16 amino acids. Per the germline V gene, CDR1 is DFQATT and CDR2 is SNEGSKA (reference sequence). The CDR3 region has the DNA TGCAGTGCTAGAAGCTTTAGCGTGGGCCCCACAGATACGCAGTATTTT. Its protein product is CSARSFSVGPTDTQYF.

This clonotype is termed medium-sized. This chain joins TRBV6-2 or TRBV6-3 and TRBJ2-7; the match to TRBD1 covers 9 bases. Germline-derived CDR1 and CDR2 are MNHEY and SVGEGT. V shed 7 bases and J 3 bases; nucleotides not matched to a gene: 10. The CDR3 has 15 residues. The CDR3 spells CASTRGDRDFYEQYF. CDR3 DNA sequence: TGTGCCAGCACCCGGGGGGACAGGGATTTCTACGAGCAGTACTTC.